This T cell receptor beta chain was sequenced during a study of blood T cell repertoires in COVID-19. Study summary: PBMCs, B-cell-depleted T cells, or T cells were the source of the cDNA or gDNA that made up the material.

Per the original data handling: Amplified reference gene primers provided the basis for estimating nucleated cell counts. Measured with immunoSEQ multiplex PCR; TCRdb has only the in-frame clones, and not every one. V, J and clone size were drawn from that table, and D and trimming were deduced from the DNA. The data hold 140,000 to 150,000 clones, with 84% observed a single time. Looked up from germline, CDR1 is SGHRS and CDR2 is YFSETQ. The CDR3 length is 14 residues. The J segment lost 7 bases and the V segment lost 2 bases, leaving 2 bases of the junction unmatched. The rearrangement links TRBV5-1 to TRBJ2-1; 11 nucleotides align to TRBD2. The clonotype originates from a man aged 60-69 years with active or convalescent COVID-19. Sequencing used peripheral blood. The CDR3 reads CASSFRTSGNEQFF. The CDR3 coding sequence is TGCGCCAGCAGCTTTAGGACTAGCGGGAATGAGCAGTTCTTC.